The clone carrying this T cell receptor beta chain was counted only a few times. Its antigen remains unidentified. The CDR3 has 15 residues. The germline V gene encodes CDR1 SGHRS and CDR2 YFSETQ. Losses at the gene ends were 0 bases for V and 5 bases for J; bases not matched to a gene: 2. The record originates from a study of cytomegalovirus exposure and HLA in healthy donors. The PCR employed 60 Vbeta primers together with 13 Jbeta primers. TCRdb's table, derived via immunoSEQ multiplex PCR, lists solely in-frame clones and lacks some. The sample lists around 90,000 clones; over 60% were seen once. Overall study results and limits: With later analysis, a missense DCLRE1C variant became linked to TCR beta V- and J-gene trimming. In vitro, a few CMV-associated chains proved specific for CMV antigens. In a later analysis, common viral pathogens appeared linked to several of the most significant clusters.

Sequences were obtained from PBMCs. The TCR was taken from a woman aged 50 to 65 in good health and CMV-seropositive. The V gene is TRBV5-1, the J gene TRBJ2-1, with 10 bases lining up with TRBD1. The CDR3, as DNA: TGCGCCAGCAGCTTGGGACAGGGGGCTAACAATGAGCAGTTCTTC. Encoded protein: CASSLGQGANNEQFF.